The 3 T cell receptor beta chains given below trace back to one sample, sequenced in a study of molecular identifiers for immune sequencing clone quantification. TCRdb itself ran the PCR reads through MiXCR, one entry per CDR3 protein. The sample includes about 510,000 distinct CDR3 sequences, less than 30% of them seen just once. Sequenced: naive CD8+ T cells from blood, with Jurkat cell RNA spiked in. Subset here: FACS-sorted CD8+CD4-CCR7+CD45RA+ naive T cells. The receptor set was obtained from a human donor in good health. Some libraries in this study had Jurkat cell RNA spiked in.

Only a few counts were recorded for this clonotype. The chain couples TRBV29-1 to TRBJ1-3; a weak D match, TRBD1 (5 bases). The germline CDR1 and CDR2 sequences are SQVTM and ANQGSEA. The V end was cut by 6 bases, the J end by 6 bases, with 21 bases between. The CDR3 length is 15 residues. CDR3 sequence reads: CSVTLGTSSLNTIYF. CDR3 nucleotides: TGCAGCGTGACCCTCGGGACCTCCTCCCTAAACACCATATATTTT.

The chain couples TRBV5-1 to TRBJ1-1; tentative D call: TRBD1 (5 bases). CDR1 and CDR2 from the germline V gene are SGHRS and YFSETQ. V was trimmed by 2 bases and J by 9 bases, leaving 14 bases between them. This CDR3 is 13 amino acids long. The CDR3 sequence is CASSFSGGTQAFF. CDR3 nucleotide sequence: TGCGCCAGCAGCTTCTCGGGAGGGACTCAAGCTTTCTTT.

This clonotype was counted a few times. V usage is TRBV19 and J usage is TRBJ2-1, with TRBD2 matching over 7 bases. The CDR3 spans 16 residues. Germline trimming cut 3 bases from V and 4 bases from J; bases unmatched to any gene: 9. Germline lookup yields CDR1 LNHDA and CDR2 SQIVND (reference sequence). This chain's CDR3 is CASSIGGRARYNEQFF. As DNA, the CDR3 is TGTGCCAGTAGTATTGGAGGGAGGGCCCGGTACAATGAGCAGTTCTTC.